This note documents a single T cell receptor beta chain sequence. What it recognizes is unknown. Random hexamers were used to reverse transcribe roughly 0.45 to 1 ug of RNA. The authors amplified TCR beta CDR3 across 54 Vbeta and 13 Jbeta using immunoSEQ multiplex PCR. One entry per CDR3 protein results from TCRdb running MiXCR on the immunoSEQ multiplex PCR reads. Of about 240,000 distinct CDR3 sequences listed, almost 97% are singletons. These data come from a study of CD8 T cells in Susac syndrome. TEMRA cells were enriched by FACS, while CD8+ and CD4+ T cells were obtained through a negative isolation that was performed magnetically. Findings and caveats of the study: CD4+ repertoires of Susac syndrome patients lacked detectable clonal expansion.

The source material was CD4+ T cells from PBMCs. The source of this sequence is a human donor with Susac syndrome.

In DNA, the CDR3 is TGCAGCGTTGTGAACGGGCAGATCGAGCAGTACTTC. Its protein is CSVVNGQIEQYF. This rearrangement joins TRBV29-1 to TRBJ2-7; D is unresolved. This CDR3 is built from 12 residues. V was cut by 4 bases and J by 6 bases, with 13 bases left in between. The V gene's germline CDR1 is SQVTM and CDR2 ANQGSEA.